These 2 T cell receptor beta chains came from one sample sequenced in a study of patients and donors after allogeneic stem cell transplantation. One entry per CDR3 protein, called by TCRdb with MiXCR from the RT-PCR reads. The sample holds roughly 230,000 distinct CDR3 sequences, around 14% seen once. The sample consisted of blood, either unsorted or a sorted T cell fraction (not recorded which). These receptors were taken from a human donor who was either an allogeneic HSCT recipient or a stem cell or donor lymphocyte infusion donor (not recorded which). It is not recorded whose cells these are; they may come from a transplant donor.

This clonotype has at least ten counts. The V call is TRBV5-1, the J call TRBJ2-7; no definite D call. The germline V and J ends were trimmed by 4 bases and 3 bases, with 11 bases remaining between them. The germline CDR1 and CDR2 sequences are SGHRS and YFSETQ. The CDR3 spans 13 residues. CDR3 sequence: CASSPDPNYEQYF. The CDR3 bases are TGCGCCAGCAGCCCGGACCCGAACTACGAGCAGTACTTC.

The CDR3 region is CASSPSAGRVNEQFF. CDR3 nucleotide sequence: TGTGCCAGCAGCCCTTCAGCGGGGAGGGTAAATGAGCAGTTCTTC. The rearrangement uses TRBV7-3 and TRBJ2-1; 7 bases align to TRBD2. This CDR3 is built from 15 residues. V shed 5 bases and J 7 bases; nucleotides not matched to a gene: 11. Germline lookup yields CDR1 SGHTA and CDR2 FQGTGA.